What follows are 11 T cell receptor beta chains derived from one specimen sequenced in a study of Ad26.COV2.S vaccination and SARS-CoV-2 variants. TCRdb's table, derived via immunoSEQ multiplex PCR, lists solely in-frame clones and lacks some. The table shows approximately 300,000 clones, with over 80% occurring only once. Treatment given: approximately 18 received Ad26.COV2.S at low or high dose, single or two shots; five or six received placebo; per-sample allocation not given. Vaccine and placebo recipients were sampled on day 63 after the first injection. The sample consisted of peripheral blood, taken in a trial of Ad26.COV2.S vaccine versus placebo. The source of these receptors is a person between 18 and 65 years old who received the Ad26.COV2.S COVID-19 vaccine or a placebo.

The J gene is TRBJ2-7, the V gene TRBV11-2; D possibly corresponds to TRBD1 (5 bases). The CDR3 consists of 14 residues. V was cut by 2 bases and J by 5 bases, with 13 bases left in between. Per the germline V gene, CDR1 is SGHAT and CDR2 is FQNNGV. The CDR3 region has the DNA TGTGCCAGCAGCTTAAAGGGGCCGGAAAACGAGCAGTACTTC. This sequence encodes CASSLKGPENEQYF.

V and J are TRBV7-2 and TRBJ2-1; 9 bases match TRBD1. This CDR3 has 14 residues. The J segment lost 8 bases and the V segment lost 6 bases, leaving 8 bases of the junction unmatched. Germline CDR1 reads SGHTA; CDR2 reads FQGNSA. The CDR3 DNA reads as TGTGCCAGCAGAAACAGGGGGCTAGGGGATGAGCAGTTCTTC. Protein: CASRNRGLGDEQFF. Full variable domain (rest looked up from reference TRBV7-2 and TRBJ2-1): GAGVSQSPSNKVTEKGKDVELRCDPISGHTALYWYRQSLGQGLEFLIYFQGNSAPDKSGLPSDRFSAERTGGSVSTLTIQRTQQEDSAVYLCASRNRGLGDEQFFGPGTRLTVL.

This rearrangement joins TRBV15 to TRBJ1-1; D is unresolved. This CDR3 comprises 13 residues. V shed 0 bases and J shed 7 bases, with 9 bases lying between them. Germline V lookup: CDR1 LNHNV, CDR2 YYDKDF (reference sequence). CDR3 bases: TGTGCCACCAGCAGAGATCAGACATATGAAGCTTTCTTT. This gives the protein CATSRDQTYEAFF.

This sequence joins TRBV28 and TRBJ2-3, with D possibly TRBD2 on 6 matching bases. CDR3 length equals 15 residues. Germline lookup yields CDR1 MDHEN and CDR2 SYDVKM. V lost 6 bases to trimming and J lost 1 base, with 14 bases between them. The CDR3 sequence: CASRGGGTGTDTQYF. DNA for the CDR3: TGTGCCAGCAGGGGCGGAGGGACGGGCACAGATACGCAGTATTTT.

The rearrangement uses TRBV6-2 or TRBV6-3 and TRBJ1-5; no definite D call. The germline V gene encodes CDR1 MNHEY and CDR2 SVGEGT. V lost 2 bases and J lost 4, with 6 bases in between. The CDR3 covers 13 residues. DNA of the CDR3: TGTGCCAGCAGTTACGGGCAGAATCAGCCCCAGCATTTT. Residues: CASSYGQNQPQHF.

This sequence joins TRBV6-5 and TRBJ1-1; D ambiguous. Per germline, CDR1 MNHEY and CDR2 SVGAGI. The CDR3 length is 12 residues. Trimming stripped 2 bases from V and 7 bases from J, with 8 bases between. This chain's CDR3 is CASSYDGSEAFF. The CDR3 nucleotides read TGTGCCAGCAGTTACGACGGTAGTGAAGCTTTCTTT.

J is TRBJ1-1 and V is TRBV7-9; no clear D. The germline V and J ends were trimmed by 2 bases and 3 bases, with 4 bases remaining between them. Germline values: CDR1 SEHNR, CDR2 FQNEAQ (reference sequence). This CDR3 comprises 12 residues. Here the CDR3 reads CASSLWDTEAFF. The CDR3 coding sequence is TGTGCCAGCAGCTTATGGGACACTGAAGCTTTCTTT.

V usage is TRBV7-8 and J usage is TRBJ1-6, with D maybe TRBD1 (5 bases). The V end lost 5 bases, the J end lost 8 bases, and 16 bases lay between the germline ends. Germline V CDR1 and CDR2: SGHVS, FQNEAQ. CDR3 length: 15 residues. The CDR3 nucleotides are TGTGCCAGCAGCCTAGAGGGTGACAGCTATTCACCCCTCCACTTT. Translated: CASSLEGDSYSPLHF.

CDR3 nucleotide sequence: TGTGCCAGCAGCGTATTGGGACAGGTCGCGGGAAACACCATATATTTT. This codes for CASSVLGQVAGNTIYF. The chain combines TRBV9 with TRBJ1-3, with 8 positions matching TRBD1. Per germline, CDR1 SGDLS and CDR2 YYNGEE. The length of the CDR3 is 16 residues. V lost 1 base to trimming and J lost 4 bases; unmatched junction nucleotides: 7.

The J gene is TRBJ2-7, the V gene TRBV6-6, with a weak D call TRBD2 (5 bases). CDR1 MNHNY and CDR2 SVGAGI come from the germline V gene (reference sequence). V lost 6 bases and J 0 bases, leaving 9 bases between the germline ends. The CDR3 totals 13 residues. As DNA, the CDR3 is TGTGCCAGCAGACTAGGGAGCTCCTACGAGCAGTACTTC. It encodes CASRLGSSYEQYF.

The chain employs TRBV6-1 and TRBJ2-3, with 7 bases matching TRBD1. V was pared by 3 bases and J by 2 bases, with 5 bases of the junction left unmatched. CDR1 MNHNS and CDR2 SASEGT come from the germline V gene. The CDR3 is 15 residues long. As DNA, the CDR3 is TGTGCCAGCAGTGATTCCGGACAGGCCACAGATACGCAGTATTTT. Protein product: CASSDSGQATDTQYF.